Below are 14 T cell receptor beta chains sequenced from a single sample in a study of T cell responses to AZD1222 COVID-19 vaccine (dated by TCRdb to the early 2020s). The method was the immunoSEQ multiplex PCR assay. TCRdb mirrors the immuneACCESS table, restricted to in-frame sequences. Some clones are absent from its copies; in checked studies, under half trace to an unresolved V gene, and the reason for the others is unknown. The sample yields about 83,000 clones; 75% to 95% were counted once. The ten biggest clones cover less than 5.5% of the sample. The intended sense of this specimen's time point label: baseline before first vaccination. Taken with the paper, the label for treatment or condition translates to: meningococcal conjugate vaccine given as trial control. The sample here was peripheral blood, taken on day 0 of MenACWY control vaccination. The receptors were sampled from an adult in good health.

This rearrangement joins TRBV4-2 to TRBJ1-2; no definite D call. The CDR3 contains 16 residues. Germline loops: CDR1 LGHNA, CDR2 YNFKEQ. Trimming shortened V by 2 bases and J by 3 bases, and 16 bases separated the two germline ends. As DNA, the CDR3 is TGTGCCAGCAGCCAAACGCAAGGGAGTGAATACTATGGCTACACCTTC. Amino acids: CASSQTQGSEYYGYTF.

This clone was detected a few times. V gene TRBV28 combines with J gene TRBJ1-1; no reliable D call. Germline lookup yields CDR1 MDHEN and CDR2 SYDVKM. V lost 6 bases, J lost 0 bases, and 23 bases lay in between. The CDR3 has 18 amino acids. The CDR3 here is CASRPDPPGIDMNTEAFF. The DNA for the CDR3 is TGTGCCAGCAGGCCTGACCCCCCCGGAATAGATATGAACACTGAAGCTTTCTTT.

CDR3 residues: CASSRKDRGDGNTIYF. In nucleotides, the CDR3 is TGTGCCAGCAGCCGTAAGGACAGGGGAGATGGAAACACCATATATTTT. The genes are TRBV7-9 and TRBJ1-3; 9 nucleotides line up with TRBD1. V dropped 5 bases and J dropped 3; count of bases not matched to a gene: 8. CDR3 length equals 16 residues. Looked up from germline, CDR1 is SEHNR and CDR2 is FQNEAQ (reference sequence).

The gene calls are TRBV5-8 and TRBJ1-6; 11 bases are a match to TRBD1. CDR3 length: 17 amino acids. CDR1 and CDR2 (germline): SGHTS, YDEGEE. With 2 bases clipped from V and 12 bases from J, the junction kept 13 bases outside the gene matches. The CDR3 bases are TGTGCCAGCAGCTTCCCGGGACAGGGGGTAATTCAGGTACCCCTCCACTTT. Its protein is CASSFPGQGVIQVPLHF.

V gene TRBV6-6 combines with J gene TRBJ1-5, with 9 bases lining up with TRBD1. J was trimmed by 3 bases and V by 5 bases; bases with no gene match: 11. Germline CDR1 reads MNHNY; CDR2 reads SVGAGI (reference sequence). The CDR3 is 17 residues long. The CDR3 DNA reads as TGTGCCAGCAGTCGGAACCCCGGGACAGGGCTCAATCAGCCCCAGCATTTT. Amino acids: CASSRNPGTGLNQPQHF.

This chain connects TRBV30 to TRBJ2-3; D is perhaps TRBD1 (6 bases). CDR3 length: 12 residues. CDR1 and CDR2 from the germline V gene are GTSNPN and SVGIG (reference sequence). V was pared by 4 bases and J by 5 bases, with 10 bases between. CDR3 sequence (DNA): TGTGCCTGGAAAGGGGGTGAAGATACGCAGTATTTT. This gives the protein CAWKGGEDTQYF.

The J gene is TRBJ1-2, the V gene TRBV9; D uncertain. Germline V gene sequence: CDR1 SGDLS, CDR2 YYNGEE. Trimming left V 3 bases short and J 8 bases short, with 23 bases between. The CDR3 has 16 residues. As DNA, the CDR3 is TGTGCCAGCAGCGGGAGAACCGACTCCCCTTTGGAGGGCTACACCTTC. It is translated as CASSGRTDSPLEGYTF. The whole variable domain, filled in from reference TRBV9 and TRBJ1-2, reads DSGVTQTPKHLITATGQRVTLRCSPRSGDLSVYWYQQSLDQGLQFLIQYYNGEERAKGNILERFSAQQFPDLHSELNLSSLELGDSALYFCASSGRTDSPLEGYTFGSGTRLTVV.

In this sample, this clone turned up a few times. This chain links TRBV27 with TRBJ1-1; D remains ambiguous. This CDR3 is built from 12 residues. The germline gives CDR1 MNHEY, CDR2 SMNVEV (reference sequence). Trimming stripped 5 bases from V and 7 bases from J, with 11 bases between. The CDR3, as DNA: TGTGCCAGCAGTAGGCCCGGCGTTGAAGCTTTCTTT. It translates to CASSRPGVEAFF.

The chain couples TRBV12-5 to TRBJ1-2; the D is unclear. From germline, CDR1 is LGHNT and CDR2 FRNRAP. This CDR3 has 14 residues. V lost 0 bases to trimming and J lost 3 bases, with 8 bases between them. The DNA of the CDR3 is TGTGCTAGTGGTTTGGTACATTCCGACTATGGCTACACCTTC. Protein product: CASGLVHSDYGYTF.

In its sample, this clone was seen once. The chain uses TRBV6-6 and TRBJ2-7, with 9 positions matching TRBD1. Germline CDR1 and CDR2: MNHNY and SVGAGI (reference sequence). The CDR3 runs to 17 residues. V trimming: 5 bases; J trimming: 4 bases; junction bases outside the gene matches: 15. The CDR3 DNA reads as TGTGCCAGCAGTCCCCTCCCCGGGACAGGGACCCTGTACGAGCAGTACTTC. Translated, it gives CASSPLPGTGTLYEQYF.

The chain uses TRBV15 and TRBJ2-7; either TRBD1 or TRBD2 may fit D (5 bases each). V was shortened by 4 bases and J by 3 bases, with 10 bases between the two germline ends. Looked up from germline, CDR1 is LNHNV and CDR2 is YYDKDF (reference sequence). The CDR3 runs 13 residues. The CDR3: CATSTGRDYEQYF. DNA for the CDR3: TGTGCCACCAGCACGGGACGGGACTACGAGCAGTACTTC.

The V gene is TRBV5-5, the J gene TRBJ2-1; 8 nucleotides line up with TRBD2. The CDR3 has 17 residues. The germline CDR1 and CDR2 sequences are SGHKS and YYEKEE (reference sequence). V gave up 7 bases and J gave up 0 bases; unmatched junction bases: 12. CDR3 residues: CASPLRGLESSYNEQFF. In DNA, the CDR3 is TGTGCCAGCCCCCTTCGGGGACTAGAAAGCTCCTACAATGAGCAGTTCTTC.

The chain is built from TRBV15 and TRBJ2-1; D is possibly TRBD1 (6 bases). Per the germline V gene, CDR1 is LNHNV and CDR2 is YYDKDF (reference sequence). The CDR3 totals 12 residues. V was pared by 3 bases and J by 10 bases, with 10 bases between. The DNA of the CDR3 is TGTGCCACCAGCAGTTTGGACAGCGAGCAGTTCTTC. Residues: CATSSLDSEQFF.

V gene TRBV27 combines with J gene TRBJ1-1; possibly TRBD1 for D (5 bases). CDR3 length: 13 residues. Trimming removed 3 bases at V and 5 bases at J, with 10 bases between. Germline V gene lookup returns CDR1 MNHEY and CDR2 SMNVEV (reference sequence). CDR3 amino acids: CASSFGGVTEAFF. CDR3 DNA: TGTGCCAGCAGTTTTGGAGGGGTTACTGAAGCTTTCTTT.